This TCR beta chain was retrieved from a study of blood T cell repertoires in COVID-19. Study at large: Sites in the United States, Italy and Spain provided acute and convalescent COVID-19 samples. Sample material is recorded as cDNA or gDNA derived from T cells, B-cell-depleted T cells, or PBMCs.

As processed by the authors: From reference gene primer amplification, estimates of nucleated cell counts were derived. Sequencing used immunoSEQ multiplex PCR; TCRdb keeps in-frame clones, though not all of them. V and J calls plus clone size are reproduced from that table; the DNA served to infer D and trimming. The data contain more than 200,000 clones, 85% to 90% of them singletons. The CDR3 sequence is 10 residues long. V lost 8 bases to trimming and J lost 8 bases, with 9 bases between them. CDR1 is MDHEN and CDR2 is SYDVKM in the germline V gene. Seattle patients were enrolled during active infection and followed longitudinally.

Sequenced: peripheral blood. The TCR sequence derives from a woman aged 60-75 years with COVID-19, enrolled during active disease. The chain recombines TRBV28 with TRBJ1-2; the D gene is possibly TRBD1 (6 bases). The CDR3 sequence is CASWGGGYTF. CDR3 DNA sequence: TGTGCCAGCTGGGGGGGCGGCTACACCTTC.